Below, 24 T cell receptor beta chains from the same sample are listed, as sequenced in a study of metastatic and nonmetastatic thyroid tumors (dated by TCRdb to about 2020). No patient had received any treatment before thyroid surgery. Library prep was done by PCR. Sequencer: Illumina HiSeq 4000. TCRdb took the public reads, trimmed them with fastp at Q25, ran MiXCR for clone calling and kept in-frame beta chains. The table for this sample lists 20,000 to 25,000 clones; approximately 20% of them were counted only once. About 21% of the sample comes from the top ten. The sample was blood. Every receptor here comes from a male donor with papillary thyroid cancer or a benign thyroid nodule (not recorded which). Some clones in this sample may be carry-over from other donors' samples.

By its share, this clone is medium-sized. The CDR3, as DNA: TGTGCCACCAGTGATGGGTCCCAGGGGAAGTACGAGCAGTACTTC. Amino acids: CATSDGSQGKYEQYF. The V call is TRBV24-1, the J call TRBJ2-7; a possible D gene is TRBD1 (6 bases). V was cut by 3 bases and J by 4 bases, with 15 bases left in between. Germline CDR1 reads KGHDR; CDR2 reads SFDVKD. The CDR3 has 15 residues.

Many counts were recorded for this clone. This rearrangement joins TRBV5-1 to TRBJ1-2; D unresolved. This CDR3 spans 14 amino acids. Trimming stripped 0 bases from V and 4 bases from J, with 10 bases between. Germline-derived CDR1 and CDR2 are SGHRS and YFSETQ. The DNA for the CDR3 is TGCGCCAGCAGCTTGGTAGTGCAGACCTATGGCTACACCTTC. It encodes CASSLVVQTYGYTF.

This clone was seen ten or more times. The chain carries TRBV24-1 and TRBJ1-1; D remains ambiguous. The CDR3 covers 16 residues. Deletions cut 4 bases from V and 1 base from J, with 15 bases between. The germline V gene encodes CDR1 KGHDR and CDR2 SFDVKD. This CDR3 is CATSDHPKRSNTEAFF. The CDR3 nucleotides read TGTGCCACCAGTGACCACCCCAAACGGTCGAACACTGAAGCTTTCTTT.

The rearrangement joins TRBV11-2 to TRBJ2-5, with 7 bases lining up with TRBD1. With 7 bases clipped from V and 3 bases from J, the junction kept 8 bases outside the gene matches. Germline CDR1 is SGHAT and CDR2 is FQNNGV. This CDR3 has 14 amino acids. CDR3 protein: CASNPVGTEETQYF. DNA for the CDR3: TGTGCCAGCAATCCCGTTGGGACAGAAGAGACCCAGTACTTC.

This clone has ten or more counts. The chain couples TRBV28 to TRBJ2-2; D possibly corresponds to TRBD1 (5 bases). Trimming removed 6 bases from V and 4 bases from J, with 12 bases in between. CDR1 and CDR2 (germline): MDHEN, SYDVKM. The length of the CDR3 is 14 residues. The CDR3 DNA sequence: TGTGCCAGCAGGGTTGCAAGGGGCACCGGGGAGCTGTTTTTT. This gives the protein CASRVARGTGELFF.

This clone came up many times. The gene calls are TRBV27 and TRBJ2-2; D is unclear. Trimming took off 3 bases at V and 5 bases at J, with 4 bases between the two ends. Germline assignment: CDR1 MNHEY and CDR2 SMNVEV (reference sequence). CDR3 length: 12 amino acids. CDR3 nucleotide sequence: TGTGCCAGCAGTTTTGCTACCGGGGAGCTGTTTTTT. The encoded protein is CASSFATGELFF.

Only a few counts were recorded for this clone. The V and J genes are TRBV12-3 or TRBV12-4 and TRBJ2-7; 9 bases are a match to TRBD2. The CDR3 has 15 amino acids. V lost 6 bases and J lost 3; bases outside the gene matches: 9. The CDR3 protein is CASSPTSGGLYEQYF. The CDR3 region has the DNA TGTGCCAGCAGCCCGACTAGCGGAGGCCTCTACGAGCAGTACTTC.

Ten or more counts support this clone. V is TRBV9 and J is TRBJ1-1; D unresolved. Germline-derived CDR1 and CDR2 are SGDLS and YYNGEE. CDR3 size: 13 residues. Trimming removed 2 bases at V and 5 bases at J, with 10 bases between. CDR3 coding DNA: TGTGCCAGCAGCGTCCAGGACTATACTGAAGCTTTCTTT. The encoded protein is CASSVQDYTEAFF.

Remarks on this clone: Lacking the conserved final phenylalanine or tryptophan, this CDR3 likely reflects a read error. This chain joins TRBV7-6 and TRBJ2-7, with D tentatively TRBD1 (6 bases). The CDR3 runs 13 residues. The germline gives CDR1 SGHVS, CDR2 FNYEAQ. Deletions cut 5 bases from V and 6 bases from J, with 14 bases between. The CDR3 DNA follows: TGTGCCAGCAGCAAGGGACAAATAGGCGAGCAGTACTCC. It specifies CASSKGQIGEQYS.

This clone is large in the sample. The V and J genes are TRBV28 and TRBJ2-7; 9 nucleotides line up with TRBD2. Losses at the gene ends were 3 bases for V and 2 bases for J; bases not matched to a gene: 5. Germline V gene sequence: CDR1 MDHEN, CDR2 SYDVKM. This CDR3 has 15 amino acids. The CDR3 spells CASSLGLAGPYEQYF. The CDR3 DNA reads TGTGCCAGCAGTTTGGGGCTAGCGGGACCCTACGAGCAGTACTTC.

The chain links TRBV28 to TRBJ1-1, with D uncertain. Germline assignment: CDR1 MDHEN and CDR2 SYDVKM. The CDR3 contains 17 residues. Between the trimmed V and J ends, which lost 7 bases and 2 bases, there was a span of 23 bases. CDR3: CASIPGLGRRFNTEAFF. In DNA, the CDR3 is TGTGCCAGCATCCCGGGCTTAGGCCGAAGATTCAACACTGAAGCTTTCTTT. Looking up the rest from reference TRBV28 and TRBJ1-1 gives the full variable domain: DVKVTQSSRYLVKRTGEKVFLECVQDMDHENMFWYRQDPGLGLRLIYFSYDVKMKEKGDIPEGYSVSREKKERFSLILESASTNQTSMYLCASIPGLGRRFNTEAFFGQGTRLTVV.

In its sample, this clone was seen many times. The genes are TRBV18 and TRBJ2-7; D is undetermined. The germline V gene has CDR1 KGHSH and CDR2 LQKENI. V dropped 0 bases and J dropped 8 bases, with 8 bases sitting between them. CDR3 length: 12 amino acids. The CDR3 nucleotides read TGTGCCAGCTCACCACCGGAAGGGAAGCAGTACTTC. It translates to CASSPPEGKQYF.

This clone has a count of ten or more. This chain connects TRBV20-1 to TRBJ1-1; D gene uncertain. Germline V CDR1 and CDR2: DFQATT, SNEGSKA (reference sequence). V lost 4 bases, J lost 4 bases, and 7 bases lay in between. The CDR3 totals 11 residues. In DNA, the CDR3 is TGCAGTGCTACCCCGGGCACTGAAGCTTTCTTT. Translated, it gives CSATPGTEAFF.

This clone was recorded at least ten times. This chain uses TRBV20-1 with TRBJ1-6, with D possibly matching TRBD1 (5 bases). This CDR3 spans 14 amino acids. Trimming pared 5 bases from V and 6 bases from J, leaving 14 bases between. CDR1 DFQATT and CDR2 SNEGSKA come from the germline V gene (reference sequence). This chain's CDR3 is CSAGGGPINSPLHF. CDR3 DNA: TGCAGTGCTGGGGGGGGACCAATTAATTCACCCCTCCACTTT.

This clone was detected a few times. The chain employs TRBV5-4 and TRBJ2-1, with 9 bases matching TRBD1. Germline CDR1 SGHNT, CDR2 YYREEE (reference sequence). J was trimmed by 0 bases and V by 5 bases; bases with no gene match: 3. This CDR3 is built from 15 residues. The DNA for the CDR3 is TGTGCCAGCAGTAGGGACAGGGTCTCCTACAATGAGCAGTTCTTC. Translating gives CASSRDRVSYNEQFF.

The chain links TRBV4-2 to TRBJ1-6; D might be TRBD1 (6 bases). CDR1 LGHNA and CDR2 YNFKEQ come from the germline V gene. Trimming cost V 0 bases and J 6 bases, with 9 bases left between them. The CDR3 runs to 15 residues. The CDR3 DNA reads TGTGCCAGCAGCCAAGAACAGGGCATTAATTCACCCCTCCACTTT. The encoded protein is CASSQEQGINSPLHF.

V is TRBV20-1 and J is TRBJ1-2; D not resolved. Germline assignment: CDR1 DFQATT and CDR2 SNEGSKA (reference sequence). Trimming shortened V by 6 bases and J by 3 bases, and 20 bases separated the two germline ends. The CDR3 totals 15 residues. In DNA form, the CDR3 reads TGCAGTGCCACACTAATACTTTCGGCGGACTATGGCTACACCTTC. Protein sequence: CSATLILSADYGYTF.

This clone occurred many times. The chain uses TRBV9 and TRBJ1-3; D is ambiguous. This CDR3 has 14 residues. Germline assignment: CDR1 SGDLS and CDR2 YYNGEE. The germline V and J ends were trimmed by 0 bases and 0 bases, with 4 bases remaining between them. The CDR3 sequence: CASSVGYSGNTIYF. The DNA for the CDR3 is TGTGCCAGCAGCGTAGGGTACTCTGGAAACACCATATATTTT.

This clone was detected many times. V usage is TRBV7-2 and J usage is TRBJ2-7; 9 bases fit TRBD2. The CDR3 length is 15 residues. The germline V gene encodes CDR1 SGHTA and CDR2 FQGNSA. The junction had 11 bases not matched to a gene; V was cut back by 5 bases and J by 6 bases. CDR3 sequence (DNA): TGTGCCAGCAGCGGACATAGCGGGAGTGCGCGCGAGCAGTACTTC. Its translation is CASSGHSGSAREQYF. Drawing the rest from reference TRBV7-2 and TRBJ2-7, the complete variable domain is GAGVSQSPSNKVTEKGKDVELRCDPISGHTALYWYRQSLGQGLEFLIYFQGNSAPDKSGLPSDRFSAERTGGSVSTLTIQRTQQEDSAVYLCASSGHSGSAREQYFGPGTRLTVT.

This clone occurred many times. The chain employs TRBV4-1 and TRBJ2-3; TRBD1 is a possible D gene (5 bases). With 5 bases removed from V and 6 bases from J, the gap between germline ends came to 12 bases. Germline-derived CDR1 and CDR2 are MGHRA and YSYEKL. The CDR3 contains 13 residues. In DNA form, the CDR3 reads TGCGCCAGCAGCACGCCCTGGGGCGATACGCAGTATTTT. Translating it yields CASSTPWGDTQYF.

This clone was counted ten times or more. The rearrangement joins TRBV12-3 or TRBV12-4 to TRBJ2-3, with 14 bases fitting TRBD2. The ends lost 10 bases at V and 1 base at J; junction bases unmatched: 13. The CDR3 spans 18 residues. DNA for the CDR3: TGTGCCAACTCGCCGGGACTAGCGGGAGAATTGGGCACAGATACGCAGTATTTT. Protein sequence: CANSPGLAGELGTDTQYF.

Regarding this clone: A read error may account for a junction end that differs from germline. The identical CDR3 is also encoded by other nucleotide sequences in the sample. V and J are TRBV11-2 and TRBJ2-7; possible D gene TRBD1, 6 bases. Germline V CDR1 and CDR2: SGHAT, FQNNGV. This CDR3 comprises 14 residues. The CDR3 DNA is TGTGCTAGCAGCTTACAGGGTGTCCTCAACGAGCAGTACTTC. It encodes CASSLQGVLNEQYF.

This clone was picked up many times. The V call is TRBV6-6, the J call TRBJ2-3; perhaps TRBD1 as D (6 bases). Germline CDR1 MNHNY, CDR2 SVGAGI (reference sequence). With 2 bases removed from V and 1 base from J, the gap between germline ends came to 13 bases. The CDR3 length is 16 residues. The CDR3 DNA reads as TGTGCCAGCAGTTACGCCCCAGGGGCGGGCACAGATACGCAGTATTTT. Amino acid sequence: CASSYAPGAGTDTQYF.

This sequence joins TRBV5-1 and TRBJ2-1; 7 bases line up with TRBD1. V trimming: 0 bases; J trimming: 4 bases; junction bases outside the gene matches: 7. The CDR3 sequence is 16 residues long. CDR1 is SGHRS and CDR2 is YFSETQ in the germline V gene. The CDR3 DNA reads TGCGCCAGCAGCTTGGGGGGACAGAAAGTATACAATGAGCAGTTCTTC. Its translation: CASSLGGQKVYNEQFF. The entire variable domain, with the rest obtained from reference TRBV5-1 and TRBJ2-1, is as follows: KAGVTQTPRYLIKTRGQQVTLSCSPISGHRSVSWYQQTPGQGLQFLFEYFSETQRNKGNFPGRFSGRQFSNSRSEMNVSTLELGDSALYLCASSLGGQKVYNEQFFGPGTRLTVL.